Presented here are 15 T cell receptor beta chains from one specimen sequenced in a study of CD4 T cells in relation to SARS-CoV-2 and coronaviruses. Sequencing was performed with immunoSEQ multiplex PCR; in TCRdb, only in-frame clones are kept and a portion is missing. The repertoire consists of 15,000 to 20,000 clones, with around 73% occurring once and the leading ten covering approximately 19%. Before the COVID-19 pandemic, during about 2010-2019, CD4+ T cells were taken from unexposed donors. Isolation of CD4+ T cells took place after approximately 10 days in culture. The antigens of these receptors remain unknown. The specimen sequenced was CD4+ T cells from PBMCs, cultured in vitro. Receptors originate from a human donor in good health.

J is TRBJ2-5 and V is TRBV24-1; 8 nucleotides line up with TRBD2. CDR1 and CDR2 (germline): KGHDR, SFDVKD. The CDR3 length is 13 residues. The J segment lost 5 bases and the V segment lost 8 bases, leaving 6 bases of the junction unmatched. The DNA for the CDR3 is TGTGCCACCAACGACGGGAGGGGGGAGACCCAGTACTTC. Translation gives CATNDGRGETQYF.

This chain joins TRBV9 and TRBJ2-7; 7 positions agree with TRBD2. Germline CDR1 is SGDLS and CDR2 is YYNGEE. This CDR3 is 14 amino acids long. Trimming at V came to 0 bases and at J to 6 bases, leaving 6 bases not matched to a gene. CDR3 in DNA: TGTGCCAGCAGCGTAGGCGGGAGTGTCGGCGAGCAGTACTTC. This encodes CASSVGGSVGEQYF. Combining the CDR3 with reference TRBV9 and TRBJ2-7 gives the whole variable domain DSGVTQTPKHLITATGQRVTLRCSPRSGDLSVYWYQQSLDQGLQFLIQYYNGEERAKGNILERFSAQQFPDLHSELNLSSLELGDSALYFCASSVGGSVGEQYFGPGTRLTVT.

Here the CDR3 DNA reads TGCAGCGTTGAAGAGGCGTCAGATACGCAGTATTTT. Amino acid sequence: CSVEEASDTQYF. The chain carries TRBV29-1 and TRBJ2-3, with D hard to call. Germline V gene data show CDR1 as SQVTM and CDR2 as ANQGSEA. This CDR3 has 12 amino acids. Between the trimmed V and J ends, which lost 0 bases and 4 bases, there was a span of 5 bases.

This clone appeared a single time. This chain joins TRBV19 and TRBJ2-3; 7 bases are a match to TRBD2. The V gene end was trimmed by 4 bases and the J gene end by 1 base; junction bases not matched to a gene: 5. The CDR3 runs to 15 residues. The germline V gene encodes CDR1 LNHDA and CDR2 SQIVND (reference sequence). CDR3 coding DNA: TGTGCCAGTAGTAAGGCGGGAGTAGGCACAGATACGCAGTATTTT. This codes for CASSKAGVGTDTQYF.

The chain couples TRBV10-2 to TRBJ2-1; 16 bases are a match to TRBD2. Germline CDR1 and CDR2: WSHSY and SAAADI. With V trimmed by 6 bases and J by 8 bases, 7 bases remained unmatched. The CDR3 runs to 16 residues. The CDR3 DNA reads as TGCGCCAGCAGGGGACTAGCGGGAGGGCTGAGGCATGAGCAGTTCTTC. It specifies CASRGLAGGLRHEQFF.

The rearrangement uses TRBV28 and TRBJ1-2; D remains unclear. The germline gives CDR1 MDHEN, CDR2 SYDVKM. V lost 6 bases and J 0 bases, leaving 8 bases between the germline ends. There are 13 residues in the CDR3. The CDR3 sequence is CASRTETNYGYTF. DNA for the CDR3: TGTGCCAGCAGGACGGAAACTAACTATGGCTACACCTTC.

Here the CDR3 DNA reads TGTGCCAGCAGGGGGACTGGGAACTCTGGAAACACCATATATTTT. Protein sequence: CASRGTGNSGNTIYF. This chain joins TRBV6-5 and TRBJ1-3, with a weak D call TRBD1 (5 bases). CDR3 size: 15 residues. The germline V gene has CDR1 MNHEY and CDR2 SVGAGI. Trimming removed 6 bases at V and 0 bases at J, with 12 bases between.

The rearrangement uses TRBV27 and TRBJ1-2, with D uncertain. Trimming cost V 0 bases and J 4 bases, with 9 bases left between them. The CDR3 runs 14 residues. CDR1 MNHEY and CDR2 SMNVEV come from the germline V gene (reference sequence). Here the CDR3 DNA reads TGTGCCAGCAGTTTATCGGGTGGATTCTATGGCTACACCTTC. Protein: CASSLSGGFYGYTF.

The CDR3 DNA follows: TGTGCCAGCAGCTCGCAGGGGGCAGTAAGGACTGAAGCTTTCTTT. Protein product: CASSSQGAVRTEAFF. The chain uses TRBV5-5 and TRBJ1-1; TRBD1 aligns across 8 bases. Trimming took 3 bases from V and 5 from J; bases not matched to a gene: 9. CDR3 size: 15 residues. Germline-derived CDR1 and CDR2 are SGHKS and YYEKEE (reference sequence).

The rearrangement joins TRBV5-4 to TRBJ2-3, with TRBD2 matching over 16 bases. J gave up 1 base and V 3 bases, and 11 bases lay outside the gene matches. CDR1 is SGHNT, CDR2 YYREEE, per germline (reference sequence). CDR3 size: 20 residues. The DNA for the CDR3 is TGTGCCAGCAGCTGGGGGACTAGCGGGAGGGTCTTCGCGGGCACAGATACGCAGTATTTT. Its protein product is CASSWGTSGRVFAGTDTQYF.

J is TRBJ1-1 and V is TRBV3-1 (or the pseudogene TRBV3-2); TRBD1 matches at 7 bases. This CDR3 comprises 13 residues. Germline lookup yields CDR1 LGHDT and CDR2 YNNKEL (reference sequence). The V segment lost 5 bases and the J segment 10 bases; nucleotides outside the gene matches: 10. The CDR3 here is CASSSSDRRGAFF. The CDR3, as DNA: TGTGCCAGCAGCTCATCGGACAGGCGTGGAGCTTTCTTT.

Turning to this clone: An end of the junction does not agree with germline; a read error may underlie this. The V gene is TRBV2, the J gene TRBJ2-1, with unresolved D. The CDR3 is 10 residues long. The germline V gene has CDR1 SNHLY and CDR2 FYNNEI. The CDR3 sequence: CASSDVTTLF. CDR3 nucleotide sequence: TGTGCCAGCAGTGATGTTACGACACTCTTC.

V usage is TRBV15 and J usage is TRBJ1-1; D unresolved. V dropped 1 base and J dropped 0 bases, with 3 bases sitting between them. The CDR3 covers 13 residues. Per germline, CDR1 LNHNV and CDR2 YYDKDF (reference sequence). The CDR3 here is CATSRAVNTEAFF. CDR3 sequence (DNA): TGTGCCACCAGCAGAGCTGTGAACACTGAAGCTTTCTTT.

This clone was seen a single time. One end of the junction does not line up with germline, which may come from a read error. The rearrangement links TRBV5-1 to TRBJ1-4; TRBD1 might be the D (5 bases). This CDR3 contains 16 residues. From germline, CDR1 is SGHRS and CDR2 YFSETQ. The CDR3 here is CASRVGRGSNNEKLFF. CDR3 nucleotides: TGCGCTAGCAGAGTCGGTCGGGGCTCCAATAATGAAAAACTGTTTTTT.

This chain connects TRBV24-1 to TRBJ2-5; weak D call: TRBD1 (5 bases). V was clipped by 4 bases and J by 2 bases, with 10 bases between them. The V gene's germline CDR1 is KGHDR and CDR2 SFDVKD. This CDR3 is 14 amino acids long. The CDR3 DNA reads TGTGCCACCAGTGACCCCACAGGTCAAGAGACCCAGTACTTC. Translation gives CATSDPTGQETQYF.